What follows describes a single T cell receptor beta chain. Its specific antigen is unknown. No qualities accompany the bases; no much larger clone lies one base away. These data originate in a study of CD4+ T cells in melanoma (dated by TCRdb to between 2021 and 2024). Regarding the research as a whole: The study examined neoantigen-specific CD4+ T cells in human melanoma. On the study overall, not on this receptor specifically: According to the report, neoantigen-specific CD4+ T cells in melanoma displayed diverse differentiation states. The report described a correlation between neoantigen-specific CD4+ T cells and the function of CD8+ T cells, macrophages and B cells.

Patients with melanoma were used as donors. Library preparation employed the immunoSEQ multiplex PCR assay. TCRdb took over this immuneACCESS table, retaining in-frame rearrangements with V and J assigned. Such tables are incomplete; in checked studies, under half of the missing clones stem from an unresolved V gene, and the remainder is unexplained. The sample includes roughly 110,000 clones, with 92% observed a single time. Roughly 3.1% of the sample rests with the top ten. Trimmed from V: 1 base; trimmed from J: 9 bases; junction bases lacking a gene match: 2. The CDR3 numbers 12 residues from cysteine through phenylalanine. Kept here is only the CDR3 DNA, which spans 36 bases and is read in frame from base 1. Taken from the germline V gene, the CDR1 and CDR2 loops are SGHAT and FQNNGV.

This TCR was sampled from a human donor with melanoma. The rearranged chain carries TRBV11-2 and TRBJ1-1; TRBD1 fits 7 bases in the junction. The material sequenced was peripheral blood. The DNA reads TGTGCCAGCAGCTTAGGGGACAGAAAAGCTTTCTTT. Translated, it gives CASSLGDRKAFF.